This entry describes one TCR beta chain. Its antigen is unidentified. These data come from a study of shared clonotypes between healthy human individuals. CDR1 and CDR2 (germline): SGHKS, YYEKEE (reference sequence). The CDR3 contains 16 residues. V gave up 4 bases and J gave up 6 bases, with 20 bases separating them. Regarding the study as a whole: Memory subsets generally showed lower estimated richness than naive subsets.

Investigators spread the genomic DNA of each subset evenly over several immunoSEQ plates. Profiled with immunoSEQ multiplex PCR; TCRdb holds only in-frame clones, not every one. Altogether roughly 1,600,000 clones are present, about 98.5% being singletons, with the ten largest covering approximately 0.4%. The J gene is TRBJ1-5, the V gene TRBV5-5; D gene ambiguous. Sequencing was carried out using naive CD4+ T cells sorted from blood. The subset here: CD45RA+ positively selected. The TCR was taken from a young man in good health. The CDR3 is CASSPLGISEGQPQHF. CDR3 nucleotides: TGTGCCAGCAGCCCCCTCGGGATTTCGGAGGGTCAGCCCCAGCATTTT.